This is a list of T cell receptor beta chains from one sample in a study of blood T cell repertoires in COVID-19. Method: immunoSEQ multiplex PCR; TCRdb's copy keeps in-frame clones and lacks some. The sample yields about 210,000 clones, 70% to 90% seen once. Sequenced input: peripheral blood. The receptors derive from a woman aged 40 to 50 with acute or convalescent COVID-19. The conserved cysteine and the conserved F or W are not part of the CDR3 here.

v_call cdr3_aa
TRBV5-6 ASSLSGTNYGYT
TRBV5-1 ASSLAEGNTEAF
TRBV6-5 ASSYSYGIQETQY
TRBV11-2 ASSSQGRGETQY
TRBV5-8 ASSLSPGSSGNTIY
TRBV15 ATSRTTGGRNYGYT
TRBV2 ASSGGLRNSPLH
TRBV19 ASSFFQGAGNQPQH
TRBV6-1 ASREGLTGEGPGAF
TRBV6-5 ASTTEGMSNEKLF
TRBV19 ASSLRTVNSGNTIY
TRBV25-1 ASSYTGAGYT
TRBV7-9 ASSLVAESTEAF
TRBV6-5 ASSYLGQGRGYT
TRBV6-2/TRBV6-3 ASSFSDSTIY
TRBV25-1 ASSESVGGTEAF
TRBV6-2/TRBV6-3 ASSAPARTGGHGYT
TRBV6-2/TRBV6-3 ASSYSLNYGYT
TRBV2 ASSKGGVSEKLF
TRBV5-4 ASSLTGGDLEAF
TRBV19 ASAGPGETQY
TRBV3-1/TRBV3-2 ASSQGQGYGYT
TRBV3-1/TRBV3-2 ASSQDPGAGTI
TRBV5-1 ASSLEGTGGIYGYT
TRBV7-9 ASSTGQGGQPQH
TRBV19 ASSSGHGSHTGNTIY
TRBV5-1 ASSLALDTEAF
TRBV7-2 ASSTAGGTGNTIY
TRBV30 AWSRLRDSFMNNTEAF